Below, 17 T cell receptor beta chains from the same sample are listed, as sequenced in a study of T cells after yellow fever vaccination. TCRdb reanalysed the 5' RACE reads using MiXCR and keeps one entry per CDR3 protein. The sample lists around 120,000 distinct CDR3 sequences; about 7.8% were seen once. This material consisted of CD4+ T cells sorted from PBMCs, taken 45 days after the first yellow fever vaccination. Receptor source: a man younger than 35 who received the YFV17D yellow fever vaccine.

This clonotype came up many times. The chain has TRBV4-2 and TRBJ2-3; the D is unclear. CDR3 length equals 14 residues. The germline CDR1 and CDR2 sequences are LGHNA and YNFKEQ. Trimming removed 2 bases from V and 0 bases from J, with 6 bases in between. This CDR3 is CASSQQASTDTQYF. The CDR3 nucleotides are TGTGCCAGCAGCCAACAAGCTAGCACAGATACGCAGTATTTT.

Many counts were recorded for this clonotype. This chain joins TRBV20-1 and TRBJ1-4; TRBD1 aligns across 8 bases. J was trimmed by 8 bases and V by 5 bases; bases with no gene match: 10. The CDR3 sequence is 14 residues long. CDR1 DFQATT and CDR2 SNEGSKA come from the germline V gene (reference sequence). CDR3 sequence: CSARGDRKEEKLFF. CDR3 coding DNA: TGCAGTGCTCGGGGGGACAGGAAAGAAGAAAAACTGTTTTTT.

The chain recombines TRBV12-3 or TRBV12-4 with TRBJ2-2; D gene ambiguous. This CDR3 has 14 amino acids. Trimming left V 6 bases short and J 2 bases short, with 10 bases between. As DNA, the CDR3 is TGTGCCAGCAGGGGAAGTATTAACACCGGGGAGCTGTTTTTT. The encoded protein is CASRGSINTGELFF.

This clonotype was recorded at least ten times. The chain has TRBV4-3 and TRBJ2-3; 7 nucleotides line up with TRBD2. Per germline, CDR1 LGHNA and CDR2 YSLEER. The CDR3 is 18 residues long. After removal of 3 bases from V and 4 bases from J, the junction contained 16 bases not matched to a gene. The CDR3 loop reads CASSHRSGLGGGADTQYF. CDR3 nucleotide sequence: TGCGCCAGCAGCCACCGATCCGGACTAGGCGGGGGAGCAGATACGCAGTATTTT.

This clonotype was seen only a few times. The CDR3 sequence: CASSSGQGRPQHF. The DNA of the CDR3 is TGTGCCAGCAGCTCCGGACAGGGAAGACCCCAGCATTTT. V usage is TRBV5-6 and J usage is TRBJ1-5; 8 bases agree with TRBD1. CDR3 size: 13 residues. Germline loops: CDR1 SGHDT, CDR2 YYEEEE. After removal of 3 bases from V and 10 bases from J, the junction contained 6 bases not matched to a gene.

This clonotype was picked up many times. The chain carries TRBV5-1 and TRBJ1-1, with 7 positions matching TRBD1. The CDR3 totals 18 residues. From germline, CDR1 is SGHRS and CDR2 YFSETQ. The V and J ends lost 2 bases and 1 base, in that order; junction bases with no gene match: 14. The DNA of the CDR3 is TGCGCCAGCAGCTTTGACAGGGTTTCACCTACTCAGAACACTGAAGCTTTCTTT. Translated: CASSFDRVSPTQNTEAFF.

This clonotype showed up many times. The rearrangement uses TRBV4-2 and TRBJ1-4; D ambiguous. CDR1 is LGHNA, CDR2 YNFKEQ, per germline. The CDR3 loop spans 13 amino acids. V was cut by 4 bases and J by 6 bases, with 9 bases left in between. CDR3 DNA sequence: TGTGCCAGCAGCCCAGGACGGGATGAAAAACTGTTTTTT. Its protein is CASSPGRDEKLFF.

This clonotype has ten or more counts. The genes are TRBV4-3 and TRBJ2-1; D is possibly TRBD1 or TRBD2 (6 bases each). Trimming took 4 bases from V and 8 from J, leaving 15 bases between them. The CDR3 covers 14 residues. Germline V gene data show CDR1 as LGHNA and CDR2 as YSLEER. CDR3 bases: TGCGCCAGCAGCCCGGTCGGGGGCAGGGATGAGCAGTTCTTC. This encodes CASSPVGGRDEQFF.

At least ten counts were recorded for this clonotype. The CDR3, as DNA: TGTGCCAGCAGTCGGTCCGTATTTGCGAATACGCAGTATTTT. Translation: CASSRSVFANTQYF. V and J are TRBV12-3 or TRBV12-4 and TRBJ2-3; no firm D call. Trimming stripped 5 bases from V and 7 bases from J, with 16 bases between. This CDR3 comprises 14 residues.

This clonotype was seen many times. A junction boundary mismatches the germline segment, possibly from a read error. The chain carries TRBV5-1 and TRBJ2-1; the match to TRBD1 covers 8 bases. From germline, CDR1 is SGHRS and CDR2 YFSETQ. This CDR3 is built from 16 residues. The CDR3 region has the DNA TGCGCCAGCAGCTCGGCGGCGGCAGGGGGCTACGATGAGCAGTTCTTC. Translation gives CASSSAAAGGYDEQFF.

This clonotype was counted at least ten times. The chain carries TRBV12-3 or TRBV12-4 and TRBJ1-6; 9 bases match TRBD1. The trim removed 6 bases at V and 12 bases at J, leaving 3 bases unmatched. This CDR3 has 12 residues. The CDR3: CASRGQGKPLHF. CDR3 coding DNA: TGTGCCAGCAGGGGACAGGGAAAACCCCTCCACTTT.

This clonotype was seen more than once but under ten times. This rearrangement joins TRBV7-2 to TRBJ1-4; possibly TRBD1 for D (5 bases). Germline lookup yields CDR1 SGHTA and CDR2 FQGNSA. The V end lost 5 bases, the J end lost 5 bases, and 9 bases lay between the germline ends. The CDR3 has 13 amino acids. The CDR3 sequence: CASSPRGNEKLFF. CDR3 DNA sequence: TGTGCCAGCAGCCCTAGGGGAAATGAAAAACTGTTTTTT.

This clonotype was found many times. The V and J genes are TRBV3-1 and TRBJ1-2; no reliable D call. The CDR3 length is 14 residues. V lost 4 bases and J lost 8, with 17 bases in between. Germline V gene lookup returns CDR1 LGHDT and CDR2 YNNKEL (reference sequence). CDR3 bases: TGTGCCAGCAGCCCCTACAGAGGTGAAGGAGGCTACACCTTC. It specifies CASSPYRGEGGYTF.

This clonotype has a count of ten or more. The chain employs TRBV5-1 and TRBJ2-7; TRBD1 matches 11 bases. Germline loops: CDR1 SGHRS, CDR2 YFSETQ. This CDR3 is 15 amino acids long. The junction had 9 bases not matched to a gene; V was cut back by 5 bases and J by 5 bases. In nucleotides, the CDR3 is TGCGCCAGCAGAAGGACAGGGGGCGCCGGAAACGAGCAGTACTTC. Translating it yields CASRRTGGAGNEQYF.

This clonotype was seen repeatedly, ten times or more. The chain employs TRBV6-2 or TRBV6-3 and TRBJ2-7; D unclear. Germline lookup yields CDR1 MNHEY and CDR2 SVGEGT. CDR3 size: 11 residues. The germline V and J ends were trimmed by 5 bases and 3 bases, with 5 bases remaining between them. CDR3 in amino acids: CASSLFYEQYF. CDR3 sequence (DNA): TGTGCCAGCAGTCTTTTCTACGAGCAGTACTTC.

There are many counts of this clonotype. CDR3 amino acids: CASSRPLRDGLYKNIQYF. The DNA of the CDR3 is TGCGCCAGCAGCCGTCCCCTCAGGGATGGGTTGTACAAAAACATTCAGTACTTC. The genes are TRBV4-1 and TRBJ2-4; perhaps TRBD1 as D (5 bases). The CDR3 loop spans 18 amino acids. Germline assignment: CDR1 MGHRA and CDR2 YSYEKL. With 4 bases removed from V and 3 bases from J, the gap between germline ends came to 22 bases.

The table lists this clonotype with a few counts. This chain links TRBV5-6 with TRBJ1-1; tentative D call: TRBD1 (6 bases). V was clipped by 3 bases and J by 4 bases, with 7 bases between them. Germline loops: CDR1 SGHDT, CDR2 YYEEEE. This CDR3 has 12 amino acids. CDR3 sequence (DNA): TGTGCCAGCAGCTGGGACATCACTGAAGCTTTCTTT. Translated: CASSWDITEAFF.